Shown below are 2 T cell receptor beta chains from a single sample sequenced in a study of OX40 agonist ivuxolimab in advanced cancers. Assay used: immunoSEQ multiplex PCR; TCRdb lists only in-frame clones, some missing. The table records 25,000 to 40,000 clones, 84% of them present only once. The sequencing used CD4+ or CD8+ T cells sorted from blood, collected in a trial of the OX40 agonist ivuxolimab. These receptors came from an adult with an advanced solid tumor such as melanoma, head and neck, liver or kidney cancer.

The gene calls are TRBV2 and TRBJ2-1; D uncertain. The CDR3 sequence is 13 residues long. Trimming removed 11 bases at V and 7 bases at J, with 18 bases between. Germline CDR1 is SNHLY and CDR2 is FYNNEI. CDR3 protein: CALLDPPRNEQFF. The CDR3 DNA reads as TGTGCCCTTCTGGACCCCCCTCGGAATGAGCAGTTCTTC.

This clone was seen only once. The genes are TRBV5-1 and TRBJ2-7; D gene unclear. Germline CDR1 reads SGHRS; CDR2 reads YFSETQ. Trimming stripped 0 bases from V and 0 bases from J, with 7 bases between. The CDR3 has 14 residues. The CDR3 loop reads CASSLDPPSYEQYF. In DNA, the CDR3 is TGCGCCAGCAGCTTGGATCCCCCCTCCTACGAGCAGTACTTC.